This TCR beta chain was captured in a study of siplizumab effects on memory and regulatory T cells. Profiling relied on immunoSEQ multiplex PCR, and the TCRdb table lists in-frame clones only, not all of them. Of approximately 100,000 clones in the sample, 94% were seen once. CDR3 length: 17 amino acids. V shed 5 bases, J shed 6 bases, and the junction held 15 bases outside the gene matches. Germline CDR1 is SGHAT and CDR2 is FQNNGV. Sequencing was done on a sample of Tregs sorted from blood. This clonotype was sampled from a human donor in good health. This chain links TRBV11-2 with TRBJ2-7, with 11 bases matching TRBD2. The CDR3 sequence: CASSDRLAGREGVEQYF. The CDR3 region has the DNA TGTGCCAGCAGCGACCGACTAGCGGGGCGAGAGGGTGTCGAGCAGTACTTC.